The 3 T cell receptor beta chains reported below all come from one sample, sequenced in a study of T cells in Graves' hyperthyroidism and ophthalmopathy (dated by TCRdb to the late 2010s). The library was obtained by multiplex PCR. The sequencer listed for this sample is Illumina HiSeq 2000. The TCR beta CDR3 regions were amplified from RNA transcripts. The first round of RT-PCR for the TCR CDR3 was performed with the HTBI primer set and the Qiagen OneStep RT-PCR kit. Through fastp at Q25 and MiXCR, TCRdb rebuilt clones from the public reads, retaining in-frame beta chains. For every CDR3 protein sequence, its rows merge into one entry that carries the most common genes and DNA. The sample table holds 300,000 to 400,000 distinct CDR3 sequences, of which more than 11% were seen once. The top ten hold approximately 11% of the sample. The specimen sequenced was blood. Every receptor here comes from a woman aged 55-75 years with Graves' hyperthyroidism.

This clonotype was seen a few times. The chain joins TRBV7-3 to TRBJ2-1; D is unresolved. Trimming took 0 bases from V and 1 from J, leaving 10 bases between them. Germline V CDR1 and CDR2: SGHTA, FQGTGA. The CDR3 runs to 16 residues. CDR3 sequence: CASSLTDRSSYNEQFF. In nucleotides, the CDR3 is TGTGCCAGCAGCTTAACGGACCGGTCGTCCTACAATGAGCAGTTCTTC.

This clonotype occurred many times. This rearrangement joins TRBV6-1 to TRBJ2-7, with TRBD2 as a possible D gene (6 bases). Looked up from germline, CDR1 is MNHNS and CDR2 is SASEGT. Trimming pared 7 bases from V and 4 bases from J, leaving 29 bases between. This CDR3 has 18 amino acids. The CDR3 sequence: CASTPGVTEAGRRYEQYF. The CDR3 DNA is TGTGCCAGCACCCCGGGGGTCACCGAGGCTGGAAGGCGGTACGAGCAGTACTTC.

This clonotype was found many times. V usage is TRBV5-1 and J usage is TRBJ1-6; D unclear. The germline gives CDR1 SGHRS, CDR2 YFSETQ. V lost 2 bases to trimming and J lost 7 bases, with 13 bases between them. CDR3 size: 15 residues. This CDR3 reads CASSLMVSANSPLHF. The DNA for the CDR3 is TGCGCCAGCAGCTTAATGGTTTCAGCCAATTCACCCCTCCACTTT. Full variable domain (missing parts from reference TRBV5-1 and TRBJ1-6): KAGVTQTPRYLIKTRGQQVTLSCSPISGHRSVSWYQQTPGQGLQFLFEYFSETQRNKGNFPGRFSGRQFSNSRSEMNVSTLELGDSALYLCASSLMVSANSPLHFGNGTRLTVT.